The T cell receptor beta chain under discussion was sequenced for a study of blood T cell repertoires in COVID-19. As to this clone: The junction differs from germline at one of its ends, possibly a read error.

Germline lookup yields CDR1 SGHTA and CDR2 FQGNSA. The CDR3 consists of 15 residues. Sequencing was performed with immunoSEQ multiplex PCR; in TCRdb, only in-frame clones are kept and a portion is missing. The data hold about 220,000 clones, with about 85% observed a single time. The chain is built from TRBV7-2 and TRBJ1-2, with 10 positions matching TRBD1. The sequenced sample was peripheral blood. The source of this sequence is a man in his thirties or forties with active or convalescent COVID-19. CDR3 in amino acids: CASTLPLDRGDGYTF. The CDR3, as DNA: TGTGCCAGCACCTTACCCTTGGACAGGGGGGATGGCTACACCTTC.